This entry lists 10 T cell receptor beta chains sequenced from one sample in a study of cytomegalovirus exposure and HLA in healthy donors. Primers: 60 Vbeta forward and 13 Jbeta reverse. The protocol was immunoSEQ multiplex PCR, while the TCRdb copy is restricted to in-frame clones and leaves out a portion. The sample gives 100,000 or so clones, 81% of which show up once; roughly 1.5% is in the top ten. Sequencing was done on a sample of PBMCs. The source is a man aged 35 to 55 in good health and CMV-seronegative.

This clone was observed once. The chain carries TRBV11-2 and TRBJ2-2; 9 bases line up with TRBD1. The CDR3 has 15 residues. Germline V lookup: CDR1 SGHAT, CDR2 FQNNGV. V was pared by 5 bases and J by 5 bases, with 6 bases of the junction left unmatched. The CDR3 region is CASSARQGGTGELFF. For the CDR3, the DNA is TGTGCCAGCAGCGCCCGACAGGGGGGAACCGGGGAGCTGTTTTTT.

In this sample, this clone turned up once. The chain is built from TRBV6-5 and TRBJ1-5; D not certain. V lost 5 bases and J 6 bases, leaving 17 bases between the germline ends. Germline V gene lookup returns CDR1 MNHEY and CDR2 SVGAGI. The CDR3 has 15 residues. CDR3 coding DNA: TGTGCCAGCAGTCCCAGCCTCAGACAAGGTCAGCCCCAGCATTTT. The encoded protein is CASSPSLRQGQPQHF.

The chain combines TRBV6-5 with TRBJ2-5, with 7 nucleotides matching TRBD1. V dropped 2 bases and J dropped 1; count of bases not matched to a gene: 7. Germline values: CDR1 MNHEY, CDR2 SVGAGI. The CDR3 extends over 16 amino acids. CDR3 sequence: CASSYTWTGPQETQYF. DNA for the CDR3: TGTGCCAGCAGTTACACCTGGACAGGTCCCCAAGAGACCCAGTACTTC.

J is TRBJ1-6 and V is TRBV7-9, with TRBD1 matching 8 bases. The CDR3 is 15 residues long. V lost 5 bases to trimming and J lost 7 bases; unmatched junction nucleotides: 7. Germline CDR1 and CDR2: SEHNR and FQNEAQ (reference sequence). The CDR3 DNA is TGTGCCAGCAGCACGGGGACAGGAGGGAATTCACCCCTCCACTTT. As protein: CASSTGTGGNSPLHF.

This clone has only a few counts. The junction and the germline gene differ at one end; a read error may be behind it. The chain uses TRBV29-1 and TRBJ1-2; 7 nucleotides align to TRBD1. The V gene's germline CDR1 is SQVTM and CDR2 ANQGSEA. This CDR3 contains 12 residues. The CDR3: CSVEGQVRGYTF. DNA for the CDR3: TGCAGCGTGGAAGGACAGGTTCGTGGCTACACCTTC.

The chain employs TRBV6-5 and TRBJ1-1; tentative D call: TRBD1 (5 bases). Trimming removed 5 bases at V and 7 bases at J, with 8 bases between. Germline V gives CDR1 MNHEY, CDR2 SVGAGI. This CDR3 comprises 11 residues. In DNA form, the CDR3 reads TGTGCCAGCAGTAGACAGCATGAAGCTTTCTTT. Translation gives CASSRQHEAFF.

Here the CDR3 DNA reads TGTGCCAGCAGCTTTAGCGGGGGCCATCGGACCCAGTACTTC. It codes for CASSFSGGHRTQYF. The genes are TRBV7-2 and TRBJ2-5; 9 bases fit TRBD2. The CDR3 is 14 amino acids. V lost 3 bases, J lost 7 bases, and 6 bases stayed unmatched. Germline CDR1 SGHTA, CDR2 FQGNSA.

This chain connects TRBV5-4 to TRBJ2-6; D possibly corresponds to TRBD1 (5 bases). The CDR3 runs 15 residues. Germline CDR1 is SGHNT and CDR2 is YYREEE (reference sequence). The ends were cut back, 6 bases at V and 0 bases at J, with 10 bases in the middle. CDR3 sequence (DNA): TGTGCCAGCACTCCCCAGGGCTCTGGGGCCAACGTCCTGACTTTC. As protein: CASTPQGSGANVLTF.

V is TRBV11-2 and J is TRBJ2-7, with 8 bases lining up with TRBD1. The CDR3 consists of 14 residues. V shed 4 bases, J shed 1 base, and the junction held 3 bases outside the gene matches. Germline V gene data show CDR1 as SGHAT and CDR2 as FQNNGV. CDR3 in DNA: TGTGCCAGCAGCTCCGGACAGGGTTCCTACGAGCAGTACTTC. It yields the protein CASSSGQGSYEQYF.

The chain uses TRBV7-9 and TRBJ1-5; tentatively, D is TRBD1 (5 bases). Germline CDR1 and CDR2: SEHNR and FQNEAQ (reference sequence). V was cut by 6 bases and J by 4 bases, with 13 bases left in between. The CDR3 has 14 amino acids. CDR3 nucleotides: TGTGCCAGCAGGGCTCGGGGGGTTAATCAGCCCCAGCATTTT. Protein product: CASRARGVNQPQHF.